This T cell receptor beta chain was observed in a study of blood T cells in healthy people across ages. This CDR3 contains 15 residues. After removal of 5 bases from V and 6 bases from J, the junction contained 2 bases not matched to a gene. CDR1 is SEHNR, CDR2 FQNEAQ, per germline (reference sequence). A second PCR of roughly 7 to 11 cycles used a sample-barcoded 5' primer and a J-beta primer mix. TCRdb reprocessed the 5' RACE reads via MiXCR and lists one record per CDR3 protein. The table records roughly 550,000 distinct CDR3 sequences, less than 25% of them present only once. Many counts were recorded for this clonotype. The same sample was also studied in work on T cells of mothers and their children. That work contributes: Unrelated pairs and related pairs have their TCR recombination output shaped similarly by thymic selection.

The chain is built from TRBV7-9 and TRBJ2-1, with 15 bases aligning to TRBD2. This TCR was sampled from a boy aged 5 to 17 in good health. Sequenced material: blood. CDR3 bases: TGTGCCAGCAGCCAGGGACTAGCGGGAGGCAATGAGCAGTTCTTC. The encoded protein is CASSQGLAGGNEQFF. Together with reference TRBV7-9 and TRBJ2-1, the CDR3 gives the full variable domain: DTGVSQNPRHKITKRGQNVTFRCDPISEHNRLYWYRQTLGQGPEFLTYFQNEAQLEKSRLLSDRFSAERPKGSFSTLEIQRTEQGDSAMYLCASSQGLAGGNEQFFGPGTRLTVL.